In this sample, the clone carrying this T cell receptor (beta chain) turned up a few times. The data are from a study of shared clonotypes between healthy human individuals. The authors ran the assay at deep level. Genomic DNA belonging to each subset was distributed in equal measure over several immunoSEQ plates. Clones were read by immunoSEQ multiplex PCR, and TCRdb kept only the in-frame ones, dropping some. This table has about 2.3 million clones, approximately 93% appearing once. This CDR3 region has 14 residues. Per the germline V gene, CDR1 is SGHAT and CDR2 is FQNNGV. Trimming took 2 bases from V and 7 from J, leaving 12 bases between them.

The chain uses TRBV11-2 and TRBJ1-5; perhaps TRBD1 as D (5 bases). The TCR was taken from a man aged 18 to 30 in good health. Some clones in this sample may be carry-over from other donors' samples. Sequenced input: naive CD4+ T cells from PBMCs. Subset denoted: CD45RA+ positively selected. CDR3 DNA sequence: TGTGCCAGCAGCTTATCCGGGTGGGACCAGCCCCAGCATTTT. It codes for CASSLSGWDQPQHF.